This note documents a single TCR beta chain sequence. The sample comes from a study of blood T cell repertoires in COVID-19. In the study overall: The United States, Italy and Spain were the sources of the acute and convalescent COVID-19 samples.

CDR3 length equals 14 residues. Germline values: CDR1 SQVTM, CDR2 ANQGSEA. V was pared by 4 bases and J by 3 bases, with 4 bases of the junction left unmatched. TCRdb's copy holds only in-frame clones and misses some; the assay was immunoSEQ multiplex PCR. The table records some 180,000 clones, roughly 82% of them present only once. This study enrolled people aged about 18 to 95 from roughly 22 US geographic areas. The sample was PBMCs or T cells enriched from blood (not recorded which). The chain joins TRBV29-1 to TRBJ2-2; 8 bases map to TRBD1. This TCR was sampled from a woman in her fifties or sixties with acute COVID-19. The CDR3 coding sequence is TGCAGCGTTGCACCAGGGGGCGACACCGGGGAGCTGTTTTTT. This translates into CSVAPGGDTGELFF.